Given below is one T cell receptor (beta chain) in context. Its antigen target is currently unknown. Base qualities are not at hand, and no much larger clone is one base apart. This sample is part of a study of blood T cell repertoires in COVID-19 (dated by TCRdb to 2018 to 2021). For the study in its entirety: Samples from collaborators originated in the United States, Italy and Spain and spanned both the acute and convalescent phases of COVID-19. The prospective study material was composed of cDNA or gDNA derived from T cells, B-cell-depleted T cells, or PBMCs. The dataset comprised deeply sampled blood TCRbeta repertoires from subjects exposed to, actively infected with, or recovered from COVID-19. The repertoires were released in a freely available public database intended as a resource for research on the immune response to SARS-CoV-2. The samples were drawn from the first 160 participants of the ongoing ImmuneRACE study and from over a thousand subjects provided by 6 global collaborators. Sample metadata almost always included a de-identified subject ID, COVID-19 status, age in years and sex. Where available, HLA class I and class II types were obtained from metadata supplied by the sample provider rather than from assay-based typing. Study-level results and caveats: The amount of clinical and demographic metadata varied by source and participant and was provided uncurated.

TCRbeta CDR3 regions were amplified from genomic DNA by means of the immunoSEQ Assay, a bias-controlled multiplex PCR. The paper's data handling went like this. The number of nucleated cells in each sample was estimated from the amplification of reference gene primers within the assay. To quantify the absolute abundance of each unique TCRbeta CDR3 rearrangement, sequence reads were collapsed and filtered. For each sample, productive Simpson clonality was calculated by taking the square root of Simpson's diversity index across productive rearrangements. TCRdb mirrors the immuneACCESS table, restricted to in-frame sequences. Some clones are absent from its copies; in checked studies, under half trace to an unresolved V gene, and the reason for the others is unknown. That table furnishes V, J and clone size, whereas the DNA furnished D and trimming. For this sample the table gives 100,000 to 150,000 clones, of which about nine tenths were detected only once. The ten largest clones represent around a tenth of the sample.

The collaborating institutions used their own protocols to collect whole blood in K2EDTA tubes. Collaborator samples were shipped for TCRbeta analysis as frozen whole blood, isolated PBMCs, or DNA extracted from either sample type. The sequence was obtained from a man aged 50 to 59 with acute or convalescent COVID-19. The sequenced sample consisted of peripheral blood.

The CDR3 corresponds to CASSRTLYGYTF. Read as DNA, the sequence is TGTGCCAGCAGCCGGACACTCTATGGCTACACCTTC. The sequence links TRBV7-9 to TRBJ1-2; TRBD1 might be the D gene, on 5 matching bases. CDR1 and CDR2 are drawn from the germline V gene (reference sequence): SEHNR, FQNEAQ. Relative to germline, V is 5 bases shorter and J is 4 bases shorter, with 8 bases between their ends. Including the terminal cysteine and phenylalanine, the CDR3 comprises 12 residues. Only the CDR3 region is kept as DNA, spanning 36 bases read in frame from base 1.